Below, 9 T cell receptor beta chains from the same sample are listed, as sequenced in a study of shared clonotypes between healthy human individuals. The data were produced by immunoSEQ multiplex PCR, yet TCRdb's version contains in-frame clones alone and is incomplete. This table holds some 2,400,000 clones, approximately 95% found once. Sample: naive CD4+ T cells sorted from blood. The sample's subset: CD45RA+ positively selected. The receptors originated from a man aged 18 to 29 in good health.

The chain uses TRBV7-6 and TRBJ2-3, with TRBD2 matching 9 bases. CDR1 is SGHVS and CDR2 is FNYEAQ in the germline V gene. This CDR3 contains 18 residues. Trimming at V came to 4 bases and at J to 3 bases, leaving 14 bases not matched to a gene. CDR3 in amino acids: CASSSPPGRGGGTDTQYF. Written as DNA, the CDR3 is TGTGCCAGCAGCTCGCCCCCGGGGCGGGGGGGTGGTACAGATACGCAGTATTTT.

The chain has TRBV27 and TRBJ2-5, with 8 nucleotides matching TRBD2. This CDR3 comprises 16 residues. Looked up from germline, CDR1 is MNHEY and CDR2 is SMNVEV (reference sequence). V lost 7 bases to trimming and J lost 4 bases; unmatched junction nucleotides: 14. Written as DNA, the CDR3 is TGTGCCAGCACTCGGGGGGGACCGGGGACATTAGAGACCCAGTACTTC. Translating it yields CASTRGGPGTLETQYF.

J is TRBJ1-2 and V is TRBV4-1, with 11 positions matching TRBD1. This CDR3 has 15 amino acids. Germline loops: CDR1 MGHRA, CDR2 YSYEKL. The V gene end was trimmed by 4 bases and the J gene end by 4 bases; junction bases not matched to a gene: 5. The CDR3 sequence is CASSPGDRGFYGYTF. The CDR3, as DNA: TGCGCCAGCAGCCCGGGGGACAGGGGGTTCTATGGCTACACCTTC.

The CDR3 nucleotides are TGCGCCAGCTCCGGCGCGGCCGCAACTAATGAAAAACTGTTTTTT. Translated: CASSGAAATNEKLFF. V is TRBV5-1 and J is TRBJ1-4; D call uncertain. Germline CDR1 and CDR2: SGHRS and YFSETQ. The CDR3 sequence is 15 residues long. V shed 7 bases and J shed 0 bases, with 13 bases lying between them.

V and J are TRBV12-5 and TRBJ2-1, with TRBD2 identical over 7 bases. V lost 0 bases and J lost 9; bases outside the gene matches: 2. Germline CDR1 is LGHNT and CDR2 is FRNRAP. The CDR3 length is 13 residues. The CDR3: CASGLVPGGEQFF. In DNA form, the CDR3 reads TGTGCTAGTGGTTTGGTACCGGGAGGTGAGCAGTTCTTC.

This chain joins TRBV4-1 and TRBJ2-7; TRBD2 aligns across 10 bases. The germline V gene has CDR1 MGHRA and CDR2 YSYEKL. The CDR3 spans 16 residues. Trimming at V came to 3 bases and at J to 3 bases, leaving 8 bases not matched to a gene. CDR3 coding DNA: TGCGCCAGCAGCCAGGCTTTAGCGGGGGGTATCTACGAGCAGTACTTC. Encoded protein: CASSQALAGGIYEQYF.

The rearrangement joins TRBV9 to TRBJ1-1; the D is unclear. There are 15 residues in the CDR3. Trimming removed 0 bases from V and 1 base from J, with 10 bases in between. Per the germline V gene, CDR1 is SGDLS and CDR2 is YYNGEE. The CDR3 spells CASSVVGGPNTEAFF. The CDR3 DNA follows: TGTGCCAGCAGCGTAGTGGGCGGACCGAACACTGAAGCTTTCTTT.

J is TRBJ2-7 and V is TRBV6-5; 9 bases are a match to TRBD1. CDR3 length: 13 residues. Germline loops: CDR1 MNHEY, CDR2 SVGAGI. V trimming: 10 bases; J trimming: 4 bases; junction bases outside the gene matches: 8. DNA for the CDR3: TGTGCCACCGGGGGGACAGGGAGTTACGAGCAGTACTTC. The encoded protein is CATGGTGSYEQYF.

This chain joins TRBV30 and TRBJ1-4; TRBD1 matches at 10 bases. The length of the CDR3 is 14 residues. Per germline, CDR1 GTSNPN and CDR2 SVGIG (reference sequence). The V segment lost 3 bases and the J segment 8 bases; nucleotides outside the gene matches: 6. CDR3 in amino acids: CAWRQTGGLEKLFF. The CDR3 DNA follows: TGTGCCTGGAGACAGACAGGGGGCCTGGAAAAACTGTTTTTT.